Listed below are T cell receptor beta chains from one sample, sequenced in a study of blood T cell repertoires in COVID-19. Assay used: immunoSEQ multiplex PCR; TCRdb lists only in-frame clones, some missing. The sample shows 180,000 or so clones, about four fifths of them seen only once. Sequencing used PBMCs or T cells enriched from blood (not recorded which). All receptors come from a woman aged 45-60 years in a cohort exposed to, infected with or recovered from COVID-19 (not recorded which). The CDR3 runs from the conserved cysteine through the conserved F or W.

j_call: TRBJ2-2
v_call: TRBV19
cdr3_aa: CASSIQQTAGELFF

j_call: TRBJ2-7
v_call: TRBV2
cdr3_aa: CASSESGLESYEQYF

j_call: TRBJ1-5
v_call: TRBV7-2
cdr3_aa: CASSLVAGDQPQHF

j_call: TRBJ1-5
v_call: TRBV4-1
cdr3_aa: CASSQTTGYDQPQHF

j_call: TRBJ2-4
v_call: TRBV18
cdr3_aa: CASSLTGPGGAKNIQYF

j_call: TRBJ1-3
v_call: TRBV28
cdr3_aa: CASRGAGLGNTIYF

j_call: TRBJ1-4
v_call: TRBV4-3
cdr3_aa: CASSQDAGTGWEKLFF

j_call: TRBJ1-6
v_call: TRBV28
cdr3_aa: CASSTQGESSPLHF

j_call: TRBJ1-1
v_call: TRBV4-1
cdr3_aa: CASSSLPGYNTEAFF

j_call: TRBJ2-5
v_call: TRBV18
cdr3_aa: CASSTRQGGVETQYF

j_call: TRBJ2-2
v_call: TRBV7-6
cdr3_aa: CASSIQGTGELFF

j_call: TRBJ2-3
v_call: TRBV10-2
cdr3_aa: CASSAGLADTDTQYF

j_call: TRBJ2-5
v_call: TRBV29-1
cdr3_aa: CSATDRFREETQYF

j_call: TRBJ1-5
v_call: TRBV7-2
cdr3_aa: CASSLGDRGNQPQHF

j_call: TRBJ2-2
v_call: TRBV10-1
cdr3_aa: CASRGQGAGELFF

j_call: TRBJ2-3
v_call: TRBV5-1
cdr3_aa: CASGTGKTTDTQYF

j_call: TRBJ2-7
v_call: TRBV7-2
cdr3_aa: CASSHVAGPAYEQYF

j_call: TRBJ1-5
v_call: TRBV4-1
cdr3_aa: CASSQVVRDQPQHF

j_call: TRBJ2-3
v_call: TRBV11-2
cdr3_aa: CASSLEALAGGDTQYF

j_call: TRBJ2-3
v_call: TRBV9
cdr3_aa: CASSADPLGRTGPGVSTDTQYF

j_call: TRBJ2-5
v_call: TRBV12-5
cdr3_aa: CASGRGQGETQYF

j_call: TRBJ1-1
v_call: TRBV5-4
cdr3_aa: CASSPWTGTVSTEAFF

j_call: TRBJ1-5
v_call: TRBV19
cdr3_aa: CASRRTEGPQHF

j_call: TRBJ2-3
v_call: TRBV3-1/TRBV3-2
cdr3_aa: CASSQDREDTQYF

j_call: TRBJ2-5
v_call: TRBV6-5
cdr3_aa: CASSYSQGQETQYF

j_call: TRBJ2-2
v_call: TRBV5-6
cdr3_aa: CASRSAQVNTGELFF

j_call: TRBJ1-4
v_call: TRBV6-5
cdr3_aa: CASSRQGRAEKLFF

j_call: TRBJ1-1
v_call: TRBV12-5
cdr3_aa: CASGFRNRVIAEAFF

j_call: TRBJ1-1
v_call: TRBV25-1
cdr3_aa: CASSGRDVTEAFF

j_call: TRBJ1-2
v_call: TRBV28
cdr3_aa: CASSLGGDSYGYTF

j_call: TRBJ2-6
v_call: TRBV7-9
cdr3_aa: CAIPGLIFQTGANVLTF

j_call: TRBJ1-5
v_call: TRBV2
cdr3_aa: CASSDFRDQPQHF

j_call: TRBJ2-3
v_call: TRBV30
cdr3_aa: CAWRGGVSTDTQYF

j_call: TRBJ1-1
v_call: TRBV29-1
cdr3_aa: CSVGQGGNTEAFF

j_call: TRBJ2-7
v_call: TRBV18
cdr3_aa: CASSPLPGDQYEQYF

j_call: TRBJ1-1
v_call: TRBV29-1
cdr3_aa: CSVPTEYTEAFF

j_call: TRBJ2-1
v_call: TRBV6-5
cdr3_aa: CASTLDGTAGNEQFF

j_call: TRBJ2-1
v_call: TRBV10-2
cdr3_aa: CASSSTGTRSSYNEQFF

j_call: TRBJ1-6
v_call: TRBV27
cdr3_aa: CASSFSGTGVAPLHF

j_call: TRBJ1-5
v_call: TRBV5-6
cdr3_aa: CASSSVRDNQPQHF

j_call: TRBJ1-2
v_call: TRBV7-2
cdr3_aa: CASSRTGIGYGYTF

j_call: TRBJ2-7
v_call: TRBV4-1
cdr3_aa: CASSQGARGSYEQYF

j_call: TRBJ2-5
v_call: TRBV28
cdr3_aa: CASSPPSGDQETQYF

j_call: TRBJ2-3
v_call: TRBV11-2
cdr3_aa: CAIDRGLAKLSTDTQYF

j_call: TRBJ1-2
v_call: TRBV7-2
cdr3_aa: CASSSYPVNYGYTF

j_call: TRBJ2-7
v_call: TRBV11-1
cdr3_aa: CASSLSGFWEQYF

j_call: TRBJ2-3
v_call: TRBV4-3
cdr3_aa: CASSQVHTSGSPDTQYF

j_call: TRBJ2-1
v_call: TRBV4-2
cdr3_aa: CASSQDRSGRANNEQFF

j_call: TRBJ1-2
v_call: TRBV20-1
cdr3_aa: CSASTGQEYGYTF

j_call: TRBJ2-3
v_call: TRBV5-1
cdr3_aa: CASSRAGGLDTQYF

j_call: TRBJ1-5
v_call: TRBV15
cdr3_aa: CATSRFLGREGNQPQHF

j_call: TRBJ1-6
v_call: TRBV19
cdr3_aa: CASSINRGQGNSPLHF

j_call: TRBJ2-1
v_call: TRBV9
cdr3_aa: CASSVAGTAGNEQFF